Presented here are 16 T cell receptor beta chains from one specimen sequenced in a study of cytomegalovirus exposure and HLA in healthy donors. 60 Vbeta and 13 Jbeta primers were used in PCR. Repertoires were generated with immunoSEQ multiplex PCR, while TCRdb's copy carries only in-frame clones and drops some. The sample carries 100,000 to 150,000 clones, roughly 17% recorded once. The sample taken for sequencing was PBMCs. The receptors shown here come from a female donor in good health and CMV-seropositive.

The CDR3 sequence is CASSLWAGGTSYEQYF. The CDR3 nucleotides read TGTGCCAGCAGTTTATGGGCAGGGGGGACCTCCTACGAGCAGTACTTC. The chain carries TRBV28 and TRBJ2-7; D perhaps matches TRBD1 (7 bases). The V gene's germline CDR1 is MDHEN and CDR2 SYDVKM. This CDR3 has 16 residues. V lost 0 bases to trimming and J lost 0 bases, with 12 bases between them.

Comment on this clone: The sample holds other DNA sequences that translate to the same CDR3. The rearrangement links TRBV2 to TRBJ2-7; weak D call: TRBD2 (6 bases). The V gene's germline CDR1 is SNHLY and CDR2 FYNNEI. The CDR3 sequence is 14 residues long. Trimming took 4 bases from V and 0 from J, leaving 10 bases between them. Here the CDR3 reads CASSVRRDSYEQYF. The CDR3 DNA is TGTGCCAGCAGTGTAAGGAGGGACTCCTACGAGCAGTACTTC.

The CDR3 DNA sequence: TGTGCCAGCAGTGAAGCGATCACTAGCGGGAGTTGGGGGGAGCTGTTTTTT. This gives the protein CASSEAITSGSWGELFF. V and J are TRBV6-1 and TRBJ2-2; TRBD2 agrees at 11 bases. Germline trimming cut 0 bases from V and 8 bases from J; bases unmatched to any gene: 8. Germline values: CDR1 MNHNS, CDR2 SASEGT. The CDR3 length is 17 residues.

The chain uses TRBV25-1 and TRBJ1-2; perhaps TRBD1 as D (5 bases). The CDR3 is 14 residues long. V was trimmed by 7 bases and J by 4 bases, leaving 16 bases between them. The germline V gene has CDR1 MGHDK and CDR2 SYGVNS. The DNA of the CDR3 is TGTGCCAGCACCTCAGGGTTAGACTCCTATGGCTACACCTTC. Translation: CASTSGLDSYGYTF.

This chain connects TRBV7-9 to TRBJ1-2; no reliable D call. The germline V gene has CDR1 SEHNR and CDR2 FQNEAQ (reference sequence). V lost 6 bases, J lost 2 bases, and 10 bases lay in between. The CDR3 is made up of 13 amino acids. Written as DNA, the CDR3 is TGTGCCAGCAGTCGGGAGCTCAACTATGGCTACACCTTC. Residues: CASSRELNYGYTF.

The chain links TRBV18 to TRBJ1-3; TRBD1 is a possible D gene (6 bases). V shed 4 bases and J shed 0 bases, with 13 bases lying between them. Germline V lookup: CDR1 KGHSH, CDR2 LQKENI. CDR3 length equals 16 residues. CDR3 loop: CASSLPTGHSGNTIYF. The DNA for the CDR3 is TGTGCCAGCTCACTTCCGACAGGTCACTCTGGAAACACCATATATTTT.

This clone was seen a few times. CDR3: CASSKQYLHQETQYF. As DNA, the CDR3 is TGTGCCAGCAGCAAACAGTACTTGCATCAAGAGACCCAGTACTTC. The genes are TRBV7-2 and TRBJ2-5; D remains unclear. This CDR3 contains 15 residues. V lost 5 bases and J lost 2, with 15 bases in between. The germline V gene has CDR1 SGHTA and CDR2 FQGNSA.

This clone was found a few times. This chain joins TRBV6-5 and TRBJ2-7; the D gene is possibly TRBD2 (6 bases). Germline V gene sequence: CDR1 MNHEY, CDR2 SVGAGI. Trimming pared 0 bases from V and 4 bases from J, leaving 16 bases between. This CDR3 contains 16 residues. The CDR3 DNA is TGTGCCAGCAGTTACTCGGTTTTGCCGGGGAGGTACGAGCAGTACTTC. Residues: CASSYSVLPGRYEQYF.

This chain uses TRBV27 with TRBJ2-7, with D possibly matching TRBD1 (8 bases). This CDR3 contains 17 residues. V was pared by 0 bases and J by 3 bases, with 18 bases between. Per germline, CDR1 MNHEY and CDR2 SMNVEV (reference sequence). The CDR3 here is CASSLSRGTGGFYEQYF. CDR3 DNA: TGTGCCAGCAGTTTATCGCGGGGGACAGGCGGGTTCTACGAGCAGTACTTC.

This clone has just a few counts. V and J are TRBV2 and TRBJ2-5, with 8 bases identical to TRBD1. Germline CDR1 and CDR2: SNHLY and FYNNEI. The V segment lost 7 bases and the J segment 2 bases; nucleotides outside the gene matches: 6. The CDR3 runs to 14 residues. DNA of the CDR3: TGTGCCAGCAATGGGAACAGGGGGCAAGAGACCCAGTACTTC. This gives the protein CASNGNRGQETQYF.

The J gene is TRBJ1-2, the V gene TRBV28, with D possibly matching TRBD1 (6 bases). The CDR3 loop spans 16 amino acids. The V gene's germline CDR1 is MDHEN and CDR2 SYDVKM. Trimming took off 5 bases at V and 3 bases at J, with 19 bases between the two ends. CDR3 residues: CASSPAATGEYYGYTF. CDR3 sequence (DNA): TGTGCCAGCAGTCCCGCAGCGACAGGAGAGTACTATGGCTACACCTTC.

This clone was counted only a few times. The genes are TRBV29-1 and TRBJ2-3; maybe TRBD1 (6 bases). Germline values: CDR1 SQVTM, CDR2 ANQGSEA. Trimming left V 4 bases short and J 4 bases short, with 21 bases between. The CDR3 is made up of 16 amino acids. The CDR3, as DNA: TGCAGCGTTGGGGTTGGTATTAGGACAGTAGCAGATACGCAGTATTTT. Protein sequence: CSVGVGIRTVADTQYF.

The V and J genes are TRBV9 and TRBJ2-5; 7 bases fit TRBD1. Germline assignment: CDR1 SGDLS and CDR2 YYNGEE. Germline trimming cut 0 bases from V and 2 bases from J; bases unmatched to any gene: 7. The length of the CDR3 is 16 residues. The CDR3 DNA reads TGTGCCAGCAGCGTAGGAAACCGGGACAGTCAAGAGACCCAGTACTTC. Its protein product is CASSVGNRDSQETQYF.

Concerning this clone itself: A read error may account for a junction end that differs from germline. The rearrangement joins TRBV7-9 to TRBJ2-6; TRBD1 matches at 10 bases. The germline CDR1 and CDR2 sequences are SEHNR and FQNEAQ (reference sequence). The CDR3 extends over 13 amino acids. In DNA form, the CDR3 reads TGTGCCAGCAGCCTAGCAATAAGGGACAGGGGGACTTTC. This encodes CASSLAIRDRGTF. Combining the CDR3 with reference TRBV7-9 and TRBJ2-6 gives the whole variable domain DTGVSQNPRHKITKRGQNVTFRCDPISEHNRLYWYRQTLGQGPEFLTYFQNEAQLEKSRLLSDRFSAERPKGSFSTLEIQRTEQGDSAMYLCASSLAIRDRGTFGAGSRLTVL.

The rearrangement joins TRBV7-2 to TRBJ1-2; the D is unclear. The CDR3 sequence is 18 residues long. V lost 0 bases and J 3 bases, leaving 20 bases between the germline ends. Germline values: CDR1 SGHTA, CDR2 FQGNSA. CDR3 coding DNA: TGTGCCAGCAGCTTAGCGGTTACCAAAAAACCCGGGGACTATGGCTACACCTTC. Residues: CASSLAVTKKPGDYGYTF.

This clone has more than one count but fewer than ten. This rearrangement joins TRBV2 to TRBJ2-3; a possible D gene is TRBD1 (5 bases). Trimming removed 3 bases from V and 5 bases from J, with 6 bases in between. The CDR3 consists of 12 residues. Germline assignment: CDR1 SNHLY and CDR2 FYNNEI. The CDR3 DNA follows: TGTGCCAGCAGTGAGCAGGGAGATACGCAGTATTTT. Translated: CASSEQGDTQYF.